Listed here is a single T cell receptor (beta chain). This sample is drawn from a study of T cell changes during pregnancy in multiple sclerosis. Here immunoSEQ multiplex PCR was the method, and the copy in TCRdb shows in-frame clones only, minus some. The sample consists of about 130,000 clones, about 96% of them appearing once. The TCR sequence derives from a female donor with multiple sclerosis, enrolled in a pregnancy study. The sample here was peripheral blood, taken after pregnancy.

As DNA, the CDR3 is TGTGCCAGCAGCCTGCCTGGTGGTGGACCCGGGACAGGGAGCTCTGGGGCCAACGTCCTGACTTTC. Translating gives CASSLPGGGPGTGSSGANVLTF. This chain joins TRBV4-2 and TRBJ2-6; 9 nucleotides agree with TRBD1. The CDR3 sequence is 22 residues long. Per germline, CDR1 LGHNA and CDR2 YNFKEQ. Trimming removed 4 bases from V and 0 bases from J; junction bases left unmatched: 19.